The TCR beta chain under discussion was sequenced for a study of response to subunit inactivated influenza vaccine. Study-wide results and limits: The authors suggested that every seasonal influenza vaccination recruits few new T cells.

The CDR3 is 16 amino acids. J was trimmed by 1 base and V by 2 bases; bases with no gene match: 3. Remarks on this clonotype: Its target is not known.

TCRdb called the RT-PCR reads again in MiXCR, with one record for every CDR3 protein. The table shows 550,000 to 800,000 distinct CDR3 sequences, with roughly 14% occurring only once. The TCR sequence derives from a man aged 45-60 years who received an inactivated influenza vaccine. The chain couples TRBV12-3 or TRBV12-4 to TRBJ2-2; 8 positions agree with TRBD2. The specimen was PBMCs from blood, collected 11 to 12 days after vaccination. The CDR3 sequence: CASSLFAGGNTGELFF. The CDR3 DNA reads TGTGCCAGCAGTTTATTCGCGGGGGGGAACACCGGGGAGCTGTTTTTT.